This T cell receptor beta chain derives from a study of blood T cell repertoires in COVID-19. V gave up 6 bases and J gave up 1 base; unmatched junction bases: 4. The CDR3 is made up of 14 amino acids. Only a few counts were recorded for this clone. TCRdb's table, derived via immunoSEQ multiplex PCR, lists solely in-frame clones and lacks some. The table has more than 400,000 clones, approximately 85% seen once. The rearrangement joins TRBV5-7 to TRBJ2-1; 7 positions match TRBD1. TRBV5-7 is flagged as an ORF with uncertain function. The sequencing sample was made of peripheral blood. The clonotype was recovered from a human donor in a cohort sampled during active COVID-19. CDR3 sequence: CASIPGQSYNEQFF. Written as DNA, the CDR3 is TGTGCCAGCATTCCGGGACAGTCCTACAATGAGCAGTTCTTC.